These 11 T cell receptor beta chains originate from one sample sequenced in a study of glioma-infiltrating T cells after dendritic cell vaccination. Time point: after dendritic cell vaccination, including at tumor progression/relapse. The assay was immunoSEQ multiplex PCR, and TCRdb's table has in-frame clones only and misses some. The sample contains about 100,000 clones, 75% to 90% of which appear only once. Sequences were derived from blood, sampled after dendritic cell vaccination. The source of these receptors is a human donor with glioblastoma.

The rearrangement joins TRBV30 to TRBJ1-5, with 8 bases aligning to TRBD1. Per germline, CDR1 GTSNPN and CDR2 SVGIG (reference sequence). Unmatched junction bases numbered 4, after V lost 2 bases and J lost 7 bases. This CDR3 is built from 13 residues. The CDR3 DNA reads TGTGCCTGGAGTACAGGGGGGGAACAGCCCCAGCATTTT. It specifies CAWSTGGEQPQHF.

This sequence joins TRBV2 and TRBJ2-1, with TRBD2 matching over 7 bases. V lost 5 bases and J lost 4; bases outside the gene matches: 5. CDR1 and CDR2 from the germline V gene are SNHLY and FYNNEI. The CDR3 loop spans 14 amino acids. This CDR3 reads CASSRASGYNEQFF. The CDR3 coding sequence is TGTGCCAGCAGTAGGGCTAGCGGATACAATGAGCAGTTCTTC.

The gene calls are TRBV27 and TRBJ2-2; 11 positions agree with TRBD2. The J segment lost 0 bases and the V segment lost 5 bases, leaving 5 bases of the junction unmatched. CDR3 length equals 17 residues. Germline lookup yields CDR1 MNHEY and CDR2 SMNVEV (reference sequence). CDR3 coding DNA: TGTGCCAGCAGTCCACTAGCGGGGGAGGCGAACACCGGGGAGCTGTTTTTT. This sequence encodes CASSPLAGEANTGELFF.

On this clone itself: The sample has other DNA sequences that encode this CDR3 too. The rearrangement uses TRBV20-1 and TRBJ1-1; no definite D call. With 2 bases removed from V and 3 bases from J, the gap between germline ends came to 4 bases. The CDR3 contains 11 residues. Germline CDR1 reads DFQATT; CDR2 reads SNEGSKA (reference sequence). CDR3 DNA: TGCAGTGCTAGATCATACACTGAAGCTTTCTTT. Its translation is CSARSYTEAFF.

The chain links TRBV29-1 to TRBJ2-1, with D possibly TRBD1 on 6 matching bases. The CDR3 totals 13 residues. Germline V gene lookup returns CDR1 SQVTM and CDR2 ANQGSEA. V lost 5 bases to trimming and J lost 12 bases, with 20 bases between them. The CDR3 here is CSVSWTVGRLQFF. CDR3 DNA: TGCAGCGTTTCCTGGACAGTTGGGCGATTGCAGTTCTTC.

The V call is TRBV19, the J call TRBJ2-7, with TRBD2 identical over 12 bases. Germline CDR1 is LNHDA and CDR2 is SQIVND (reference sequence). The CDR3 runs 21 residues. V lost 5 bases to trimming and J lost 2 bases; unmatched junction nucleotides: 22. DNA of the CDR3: TGTGCCAGTAGTGCCTCCTCTCTAGCGGGGGGGCCGGCCCTGAGGGCCTACGAGCAGTACTTC. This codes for CASSASSLAGGPALRAYEQYF. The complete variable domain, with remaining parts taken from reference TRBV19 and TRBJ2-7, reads DGGITQSPKYLFRKEGQNVTLSCEQNLNHDAMYWYRQDPGQGLRLIYYSQIVNDFQKGDIAEGYSVSREKKESFPLTVTSAQKNPTAFYLCASSASSLAGGPALRAYEQYFGPGTRLTVT.

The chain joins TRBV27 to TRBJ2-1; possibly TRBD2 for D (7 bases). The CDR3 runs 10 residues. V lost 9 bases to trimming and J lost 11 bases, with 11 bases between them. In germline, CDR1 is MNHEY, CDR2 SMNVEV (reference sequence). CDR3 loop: CASGGGQQFF. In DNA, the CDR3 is TGTGCCAGTGGGGGGGGGCAGCAGTTCTTC.

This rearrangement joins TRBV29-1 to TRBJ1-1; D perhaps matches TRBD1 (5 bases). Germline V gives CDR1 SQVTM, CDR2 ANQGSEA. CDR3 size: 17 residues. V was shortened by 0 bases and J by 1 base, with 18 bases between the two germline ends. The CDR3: CSVEDWGTRRKNTEAFF. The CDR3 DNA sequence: TGCAGCGTTGAAGATTGGGGCACCAGGAGAAAGAACACTGAAGCTTTCTTT.

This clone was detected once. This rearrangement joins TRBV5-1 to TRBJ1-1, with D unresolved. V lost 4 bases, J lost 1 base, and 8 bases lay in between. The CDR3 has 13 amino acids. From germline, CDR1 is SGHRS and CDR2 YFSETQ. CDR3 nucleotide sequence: TGCGCCAGCAGCCTAACAGCGAACACTGAAGCTTTCTTT. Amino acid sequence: CASSLTANTEAFF.

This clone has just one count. The CDR3 sequence: CAISGQNTGELFF. As DNA, the CDR3 is TGTGCCATCAGTGGGCAGAACACCGGGGAGCTGTTTTTT. This chain links TRBV10-3 with TRBJ2-2; no reliable D call. Trimming stripped 4 bases from V and 1 base from J, with 4 bases between. The germline V gene has CDR1 ENHRY and CDR2 SYGVKD. CDR3 size: 13 residues.

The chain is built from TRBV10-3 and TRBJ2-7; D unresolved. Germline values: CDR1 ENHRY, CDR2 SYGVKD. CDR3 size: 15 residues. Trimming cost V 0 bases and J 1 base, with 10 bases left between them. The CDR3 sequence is CAISESIAYSYEQYF. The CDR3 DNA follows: TGTGCCATCAGTGAGTCGATCGCCTATTCCTACGAGCAGTACTTC.